This T cell receptor (beta chain) was documented in a study of blood T cell repertoires in COVID-19 (dated by TCRdb to the early 2020s). The study in broad terms: Samples covering the acute and convalescent phases of COVID-19 were provided by collaborators in the United States, Italy and Spain. The prospective study material was composed of cDNA or gDNA derived from T cells, B-cell-depleted T cells, or PBMCs. Deeply sampled blood TCRbeta repertoires from subjects exposed to, actively infected with, or recovered from COVID-19 were included in the dataset. The repertoires were made available in a free public database intended to serve as a resource for research on the immune response to SARS-CoV-2. The samples were drawn from the first 160 participants of the ongoing ImmuneRACE study and from about 1,200 subjects provided by 6 global collaborators. Sample metadata almost always included a de-identified subject ID, COVID-19 status, age in years and sex. Where available, HLA class I and class II types were obtained from metadata supplied by the sample provider rather than from assay-based typing. Study-level results and caveats: The amount of clinical and demographic metadata varied by source and participant and was provided uncurated.

The collaborating institutions used their own protocols to collect whole blood in K2EDTA tubes. For TCRbeta analysis, collaborators shipped samples as frozen whole blood, isolated PBMCs, or DNA extracted from either of those sample types. This clone appeared once. Its cognate antigen has yet to be identified. Base quality data are lacking; no much larger clone is found one base away. The immunoSEQ Assay, a bias-controlled multiplex PCR, was used to amplify TCRbeta CDR3 regions from genomic DNA. The source study handled its data this way. The number of nucleated cells in each sample was estimated from the amplification of reference gene primers within the assay. To quantify the absolute abundance of each unique TCRbeta CDR3 rearrangement, sequence reads were collapsed and filtered. For each sample, productive Simpson clonality was calculated by taking the square root of Simpson's diversity index across productive rearrangements. TCRdb re-hosts the immuneACCESS table, in-frame sequences only. Its copies lack some clones; in the studies checked, an unresolved V gene accounts for under half of them, and the cause for the rest is not known. V, J and clone size were drawn from that table, and D and trimming were deduced from the DNA. Here the sample has tens of thousands of clones; about 82% occur a single time. The ten largest make up 25% of the sample.

Input material: peripheral blood. This TCR derives from a human donor in a cohort sampled during active COVID-19.

The base sequence is TGTGCCAGCAGTGGAGGCTCCTATAATTCACCCCTCCACTTT. It translates as CASSGGSYNSPLHF. Rearrangement joined TRBV28 to TRBJ1-6; a confident D gene designation cannot be given. The germline V gene specifies MDHEN as CDR1 and SYDVKM as CDR2. Including the terminal cysteine and phenylalanine, the CDR3 comprises 14 residues. Kept here is only the CDR3 DNA, which spans 42 bases and is read in frame from base 1. Trimming at the junction amounts to 5 bases on V and 0 bases on J, and the germline ends lie 5 bases apart.